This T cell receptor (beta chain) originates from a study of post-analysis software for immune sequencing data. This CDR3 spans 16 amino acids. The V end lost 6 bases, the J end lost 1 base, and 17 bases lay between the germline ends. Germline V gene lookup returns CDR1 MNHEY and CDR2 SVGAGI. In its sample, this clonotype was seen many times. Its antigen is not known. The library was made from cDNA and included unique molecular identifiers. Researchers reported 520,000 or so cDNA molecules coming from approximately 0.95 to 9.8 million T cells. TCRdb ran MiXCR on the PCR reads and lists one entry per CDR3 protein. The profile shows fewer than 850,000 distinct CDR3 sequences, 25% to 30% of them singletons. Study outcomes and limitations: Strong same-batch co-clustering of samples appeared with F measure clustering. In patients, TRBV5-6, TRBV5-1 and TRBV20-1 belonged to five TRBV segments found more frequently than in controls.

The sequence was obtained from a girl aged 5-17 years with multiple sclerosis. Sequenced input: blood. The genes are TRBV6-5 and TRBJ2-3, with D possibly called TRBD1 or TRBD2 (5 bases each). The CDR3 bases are TGTGCCAGCAGCCACGGGGCGGATAGGCGCACAGATACGCAGTATTTT. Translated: CASSHGADRRTDTQYF.